The 26 T cell receptor beta chains listed next were all sequenced from one sample in a study of beta chain features in type 1 diabetes. Expressed TCRB transcripts were sequenced, since all the RNA that had been isolated was reverse transcribed. Profiling relied on immunoSEQ multiplex PCR, and the TCRdb table lists in-frame clones only, not all of them. The sample holds 850,000 to 900,000 clones, about 17% seen once. The sample taken for sequencing was naive CD4+ T cells from blood. The receptors shown here come from a young woman in good health.

This clone was found a few times. The chain has TRBV29-1 and TRBJ2-5; unclear D gene. V lost 6 bases and J lost 5, with 13 bases in between. The length of the CDR3 is 12 residues. CDR1 is SQVTM and CDR2 is ANQGSEA in the germline V gene. The CDR3 loop reads CSVGPGWETQYF. The CDR3, as DNA: TGCAGCGTAGGACCCGGGTGGGAGACCCAGTACTTC. Looking up the rest from reference TRBV29-1 and TRBJ2-5 gives the full variable domain: SAVISQKPSRDICQRGTSLTIQCQVDSQVTMMFWYRQQPGQSLTLIATANQGSEATYESGFVIDKFPISRPNLTFSTLTVSNMSPEDSSIYLCSVGPGWETQYFGPGTRLLVL.

This clone has more than one count but fewer than ten. This sequence joins TRBV9 and TRBJ2-1; 10 bases are shared with TRBD1. The J segment lost 9 bases and the V segment lost 3 bases, leaving 9 bases of the junction unmatched. The CDR3 contains 15 residues. Germline CDR1 is SGDLS and CDR2 is YYNGEE. The CDR3 protein is CASSATGGATAEQFF. CDR3 sequence (DNA): TGTGCCAGCAGCGCGACAGGGGGCGCGACTGCTGAGCAGTTCTTC.

This clone was picked up a small number of times. The genes are TRBV6-6 and TRBJ2-7; a weak D match, TRBD1 (5 bases). Trimming stripped 10 bases from V and 7 bases from J, with 20 bases between. The CDR3 extends over 13 amino acids. Germline CDR1 MNHNY, CDR2 SVGAGI (reference sequence). Here the CDR3 reads CATATRLTAEQYF. The DNA of the CDR3 is TGTGCCACCGCCACCCGACTGACAGCTGAGCAGTACTTC.

This clone has only a few counts. The chain carries TRBV5-1 and TRBJ2-1, with TRBD2 matching 8 bases. CDR1 and CDR2 from the germline V gene are SGHRS and YFSETQ. With V trimmed by 2 bases and J by 4 bases, 5 bases remained unmatched. The CDR3 runs to 15 residues. CDR3 bases: TGCGCCAGCAGCTTATCAACTAGCGGTTACAATGAGCAGTTCTTC. Amino acids: CASSLSTSGYNEQFF.

This clone has just a few counts. The gene calls are TRBV15 and TRBJ1-4; D gene ambiguous. Deletions cut 1 base from V and 7 bases from J, with 13 bases between. This CDR3 contains 15 residues. The V gene's germline CDR1 is LNHNV and CDR2 YYDKDF (reference sequence). Here the CDR3 DNA reads TGTGCCACCAGCAGAGGTATTGGGTCGGCTGAAAAACTGTTTTTT. It translates to CATSRGIGSAEKLFF.

With regard to this clone: Germline is not matched at one junction end, which may reflect a read error. The chain employs TRBV28 and TRBJ1-4; the match to TRBD1 covers 8 bases. CDR1 MDHEN and CDR2 SYDVKM come from the germline V gene. The CDR3 consists of 13 residues. This chain's CDR3 is CASSPGDKDRALF. The CDR3 DNA reads as TGTGCCAGCAGCCCAGGTGACAAGGACAGGGCCCTTTTT. The variable domain in full, completed from reference TRBV28 and TRBJ1-4, reads DVKVTQSSRYLVKRTGEKVFLECVQDMDHENMFWYRQDPGLGLRLIYFSYDVKMKEKGDIPEGYSVSREKKERFSLILESASTNQTSMYLCASSPGDKDRALFGSGTQLSVL.

The DNA for the CDR3 is TGTGCCAGCAGCCCAGGTCGGGGTAGCATGACCCAGTACTTC. This encodes CASSPGRGSMTQYF. The V gene is TRBV7-3, the J gene TRBJ2-5; D might be TRBD2 (5 bases). The CDR3 consists of 14 residues. Deletions cut 5 bases from V and 7 bases from J, with 17 bases between. Germline V CDR1 and CDR2: SGHTA, FQGTGA.

The chain recombines TRBV28 with TRBJ1-5; D is possibly TRBD1 (6 bases). This CDR3 comprises 15 residues. Trimming removed 3 bases at V and 2 bases at J, with 11 bases between. Germline lookup yields CDR1 MDHEN and CDR2 SYDVKM. The CDR3 sequence is CASSFRGRGNQPQHF. CDR3 sequence (DNA): TGTGCCAGCAGTTTTAGGGGGAGAGGCAATCAGCCCCAGCATTTT. Full variable domain (outside the CDR3, taken from reference TRBV28 and TRBJ1-5): DVKVTQSSRYLVKRTGEKVFLECVQDMDHENMFWYRQDPGLGLRLIYFSYDVKMKEKGDIPEGYSVSREKKERFSLILESASTNQTSMYLCASSFRGRGNQPQHFGDGTRLSIL.

This clone was detected only a few times. The V gene is TRBV28, the J gene TRBJ2-1, with 13 bases matching TRBD2. The J segment lost 0 bases and the V segment lost 5 bases, leaving 4 bases of the junction unmatched. There are 17 residues in the CDR3. The germline gives CDR1 MDHEN, CDR2 SYDVKM. The CDR3 region has the DNA TGTGCCAGCAGTCCCGGGACTAGCGGGAACTCCTACAATGAGCAGTTCTTC. It specifies CASSPGTSGNSYNEQFF.

This clone occurred a few times. The DNA for the CDR3 is TGTGCCAGCAGCTTTGGGGACTCGTCAAGTGATACGCAGTATTTT. Translation gives CASSFGDSSSDTQYF. The V and J genes are TRBV11-2 and TRBJ2-3, with D perhaps matching TRBD2 (6 bases). CDR1 and CDR2 (germline): SGHAT, FQNNGV. V lost 3 bases and J lost 6, with 16 bases in between. There are 15 residues in the CDR3. Looking up the rest from reference TRBV11-2 and TRBJ2-3 gives the full variable domain: EAGVAQSPRYKIIEKRQSVAFWCNPISGHATLYWYQQILGQGPKLLIQFQNNGVVDDSQLPKDRFSAERLKGVDSTLKIQPAKLEDSAVYLCASSFGDSSSDTQYFGPGTRLTVL.

The J gene is TRBJ2-3, the V gene TRBV5-4, with D unresolved. The CDR3 sequence is 16 residues long. The germline V gene encodes CDR1 SGHNT and CDR2 YYREEE (reference sequence). Deletions cut 4 bases from V and 6 bases from J, with 21 bases between. The CDR3 reads CASSPLGVPKGDTQYF. CDR3 DNA sequence: TGTGCCAGCAGCCCCCTGGGCGTCCCGAAAGGGGATACGCAGTATTTT.

This clone was seen a handful of times. V usage is TRBV4-2 and J usage is TRBJ1-6; 7 bases map to TRBD1. CDR3 length equals 15 residues. Germline-derived CDR1 and CDR2 are LGHNA and YNFKEQ. Germline trimming cut 2 bases from V and 7 bases from J; bases unmatched to any gene: 5. Here the CDR3 DNA reads TGTGCCAGCAGCCAAAGCGACAGGGAAAATTCACCCCTCCACTTT. It translates to CASSQSDRENSPLHF.

V gene TRBV28 combines with J gene TRBJ2-1; TRBD2 matches 9 bases. This CDR3 is built from 15 residues. The V gene end was trimmed by 5 bases and the J gene end by 10 bases; junction bases not matched to a gene: 12. Germline V lookup: CDR1 MDHEN, CDR2 SYDVKM. CDR3 sequence (DNA): TGTGCCAGCAGTACCCCTGCTAGCGGGATAGGGGAGCAGTTCTTC. This codes for CASSTPASGIGEQFF.

The genes are TRBV7-2 and TRBJ2-7; D is undetermined. V lost 0 bases to trimming and J lost 5 bases, with 14 bases between them. Per the germline V gene, CDR1 is SGHTA and CDR2 is FQGNSA. The CDR3 has 15 amino acids. CDR3 in amino acids: CASSLAYARTHEQYF. Written as DNA, the CDR3 is TGTGCCAGCAGCTTAGCCTACGCCCGGACCCACGAGCAGTACTTC.

This clone was seen a few times. V gene TRBV4-2 combines with J gene TRBJ2-5; TRBD2 aligns across 7 bases. V lost 4 bases and J lost 5; bases outside the gene matches: 7. This CDR3 is 14 amino acids long. Germline CDR1 reads LGHNA; CDR2 reads YNFKEQ. CDR3 protein: CASSPVGRAETQYF. The CDR3 DNA reads as TGTGCCAGCAGCCCCGTGGGGAGGGCGGAGACCCAGTACTTC.

CDR3 region: CATMEGLSYNEQFF. The DNA for the CDR3 is TGTGCCACCATGGAGGGCCTCTCCTACAATGAGCAGTTCTTC. This chain joins TRBV15 and TRBJ2-1, with a weak D call TRBD2 (6 bases). With 7 bases removed from V and 0 bases from J, the gap between germline ends came to 10 bases. The CDR3 sequence is 14 residues long. Germline assignment: CDR1 LNHNV and CDR2 YYDKDF (reference sequence).

This clone was seen more than once but under ten times. The chain couples TRBV28 to TRBJ1-1; 7 bases map to TRBD1. Trimming took 2 bases from V and 4 from J; bases not matched to a gene: 1. CDR1 and CDR2 from the germline V gene are MDHEN and SYDVKM. This CDR3 has 13 amino acids. CDR3 sequence (DNA): TGTGCCAGCAGTTTACCAGGGGGCACTGAAGCTTTCTTT. This encodes CASSLPGGTEAFF. The full variable domain, with the rest looked up from reference TRBV28 and TRBJ1-1, is DVKVTQSSRYLVKRTGEKVFLECVQDMDHENMFWYRQDPGLGLRLIYFSYDVKMKEKGDIPEGYSVSREKKERFSLILESASTNQTSMYLCASSLPGGTEAFFGQGTRLTVV.

The table lists this clone with a few counts. The gene calls are TRBV7-6 and TRBJ2-1; unclear D gene. V lost 2 bases to trimming and J lost 4 bases, with 9 bases between them. This CDR3 region has 14 residues. Germline-derived CDR1 and CDR2 are SGHVS and FNYEAQ. The CDR3 spells CASSLMLGYNEQFF. In DNA form, the CDR3 reads TGTGCCAGCAGCTTAATGCTGGGATACAATGAGCAGTTCTTC.

The table lists this clone with a few counts. The V gene is TRBV6-1, the J gene TRBJ2-1, with TRBD2 matching over 8 bases. With V trimmed by 6 bases and J by 8 bases, 12 bases remained unmatched. Germline V gene data show CDR1 as MNHNS and CDR2 as SASEGT. The CDR3 runs 15 residues. CDR3 amino acids: CASRGTGTSRHEQFF. The CDR3 DNA follows: TGTGCCAGCAGAGGGACCGGGACTAGTAGACATGAGCAGTTCTTC.

The sample holds a few counts of this clone. This sequence joins TRBV9 and TRBJ2-7, with D perhaps being TRBD1 or TRBD2 (5 bases each). The germline V gene has CDR1 SGDLS and CDR2 YYNGEE. The ends were cut back, 0 bases at V and 2 bases at J, with 15 bases in the middle. The CDR3 has 16 amino acids. The CDR3 nucleotides read TGTGCCAGCAGCGTAGGTGGGGGAGCCGACCCCTACGAGCAGTACTTC. Residues: CASSVGGGADPYEQYF.

The table lists this clone with a few counts. The chain is built from TRBV11-2 and TRBJ2-3; D remains unclear. In germline, CDR1 is SGHAT, CDR2 FQNNGV. Trimming left V 2 bases short and J 4 bases short, with 7 bases between. The CDR3 runs to 13 residues. The CDR3 region has the DNA TGTGCCAGCAGCTTAAGGTTTCCAGATACGCAGTATTTT. It translates to CASSLRFPDTQYF.

The rearrangement links TRBV7-8 to TRBJ1-5; D perhaps matches TRBD1 (5 bases). Germline V CDR1 and CDR2: SGHVS, FQNEAQ. V shed 1 base and J shed 2 bases, with 12 bases lying between them. The CDR3 has 16 amino acids. The DNA of the CDR3 is TGTGCCAGCAGCTTAGGAGAGGGGTATGGCAATCAGCCCCAGCATTTT. Its translation is CASSLGEGYGNQPQHF.

J is TRBJ1-1 and V is TRBV7-3; D remains ambiguous. V was shortened by 5 bases and J by 0 bases, with 7 bases between the two germline ends. CDR3 length: 13 residues. CDR1 is SGHTA and CDR2 is FQGTGA in the germline V gene. This CDR3 is CASSPGMNTEAFF. The CDR3 bases are TGTGCCAGCAGCCCCGGGATGAACACTGAAGCTTTCTTT.

The chain joins TRBV25-1 to TRBJ2-1, with 16 bases matching TRBD2. CDR1 and CDR2 (germline): MGHDK, SYGVNS. There are 17 residues in the CDR3. Losses at the gene ends were 4 bases for V and 5 bases for J; bases not matched to a gene: 5. The CDR3 sequence: CASSVGLAGGVHNEQFF. Here the CDR3 DNA reads TGTGCCAGCAGTGTGGGACTAGCGGGAGGGGTACACAATGAGCAGTTCTTC. The variable domain in full, completed from reference TRBV25-1 and TRBJ2-1, reads EADIYQTPRYLVIGTGKKITLECSQTMGHDKMYWYQQDPGMELHLIHYSYGVNSTEKGDLSSESTVSRIRTEHFPLTLESARPSHTSQYLCASSVGLAGGVHNEQFFGPGTRLTVL.

This rearrangement joins TRBV28 to TRBJ1-5; D gene uncertain. The CDR3 has 17 amino acids. CDR1 MDHEN and CDR2 SYDVKM come from the germline V gene. V lost 1 base and J lost 1, with 14 bases in between. CDR3 residues: CASSLFRSLGSNQPQHF. CDR3 DNA sequence: TGTGCCAGCAGTTTATTTCGGTCTCTTGGCAGCAATCAGCCCCAGCATTTT.

This clone appeared a few times. The rearrangement joins TRBV5-8 to TRBJ2-5; 7 nucleotides align to TRBD2. The V and J ends lost 4 bases and 2 bases, in that order; junction bases with no gene match: 11. This CDR3 region has 16 residues. Germline V gene data show CDR1 as SGHTS and CDR2 as YDEGEE. For the CDR3, the DNA is TGTGCCAGCAGCGCGGCGGGAGCCCCAAAACAAGAGACCCAGTACTTC. Amino acid sequence: CASSAAGAPKQETQYF.